The 16 T cell receptor beta chains below were found in one sample sequenced in a study of CD8 T cells in ankylosing spondylitis. TCRdb reprocessed the 5' RACE reads with MiXCR, giving one entry per CDR3 protein. The table has about 190,000 distinct CDR3 sequences, 13% seen once. Sequenced: blood, either unsorted or a sorted T cell fraction (not recorded which). These receptors were obtained from a female donor with ankylosing spondylitis or in good health (not recorded which).

This clonotype was seen ten or more times. The chain's CDR3 is CASSEWRNANTGELFF. The CDR3 coding sequence is TGTGCCAGCAGTGAGTGGCGGAACGCGAACACCGGGGAGCTGTTTTTT. V and J are TRBV2 and TRBJ2-2; D is uncertain. The V and J ends lost 3 bases and 0 bases respectively, with 11 bases between them. The CDR3 is 16 amino acids. Germline CDR1 and CDR2: SNHLY and FYNNEI. The full variable domain, in which reference TRBV2 and TRBJ2-2 provide the parts outside the CDR3, is EPEVTQTPSHQVTQMGQEVILRCVPISNHLYFYWYRQILGQKVEFLVSFYNNEISEKSEIFDDQFSVERPDGSNFTLKIRSTKLEDSAMYFCASSEWRNANTGELFFGEGSRLTVL.

This chain joins TRBV10-3 and TRBJ2-5, with D perhaps TRBD2 (5 bases). Germline CDR1 ENHRY, CDR2 SYGVKD. The germline V and J ends were trimmed by 4 bases and 2 bases, with 11 bases remaining between them. This CDR3 spans 14 amino acids. As DNA, the CDR3 is TGTGCCATCAGTGTCTCCCGGGGTCAAGAGACCCAGTACTTC. Amino acid sequence: CAISVSRGQETQYF.

This clonotype was detected many times. The chain links TRBV9 to TRBJ1-1; D call uncertain. This CDR3 has 14 residues. Between the trimmed V and J ends, which lost 0 bases and 1 base, there was a span of 7 bases. The germline V gene encodes CDR1 SGDLS and CDR2 YYNGEE. The CDR3 DNA follows: TGTGCCAGCAGCGTAGGGTCACAGAACACTGAAGCTTTCTTT. Encoded protein: CASSVGSQNTEAFF.

The chain uses TRBV7-9 and TRBJ1-1, with a weak D call TRBD1 (6 bases). Per germline, CDR1 SEHNR and CDR2 FQNEAQ (reference sequence). Trimming took off 5 bases at V and 11 bases at J, with 12 bases between the two ends. The CDR3 consists of 11 residues. CDR3 loop: CASSEGGSAFF. DNA of the CDR3: TGTGCCAGCAGCGAGGGGGGATCGGCTTTCTTT.

This clonotype was found a few times. The chain combines TRBV14 with TRBJ1-4; D might be TRBD1 (6 bases). CDR3 length: 15 amino acids. CDR1 is SGHDN, CDR2 FVKESK, per germline. V shed 4 bases and J shed 8 bases, with 17 bases lying between them. The CDR3 is CASSPQTGVYEKLFF. DNA for the CDR3: TGTGCCAGCAGCCCCCAGACAGGCGTTTACGAAAAACTGTTTTTT.

This clonotype showed up just a few times. The chain couples TRBV12-3 or TRBV12-4 to TRBJ2-1; D not certain. The CDR3 is 15 amino acids. V was pared by 2 bases and J by 10 bases, with 18 bases between. The CDR3 coding sequence is TGTGCCAGCAGTTTACACGGCCGCGAGGCCCTGGAGCAGTTCTTC. Translated: CASSLHGREALEQFF.

Ten or more counts support this clonotype. This chain connects TRBV20-1 to TRBJ1-1; perhaps TRBD1 as D (6 bases). The CDR3 runs 14 residues. With 2 bases removed from V and 4 bases from J, the gap between germline ends came to 14 bases. Germline CDR1 DFQATT, CDR2 SNEGSKA (reference sequence). The DNA of the CDR3 is TGCAGTGCTAGATTTGGGGGGCTGAGCACTGAAGCTTTCTTT. The encoded protein is CSARFGGLSTEAFF.

In its sample, this clonotype was seen many times. The V and J genes are TRBV29-1 and TRBJ1-1; 12 bases fit TRBD1. In germline, CDR1 is SQVTM, CDR2 ANQGSEA. The CDR3 loop spans 19 amino acids. V shed 2 bases and J 4 bases; nucleotides not matched to a gene: 17. The CDR3: CSVEIWGQGADGVVTEAFF. In nucleotides, the CDR3 is TGCAGCGTTGAAATATGGGGACAGGGGGCGGACGGCGTGGTCACTGAAGCTTTCTTT.

There are a few counts of this clonotype. This chain joins TRBV12-3 or TRBV12-4 and TRBJ2-7, with TRBD1 matching over 9 bases. This CDR3 is 15 amino acids long. V was clipped by 6 bases and J by 6 bases; unmatched bases: 12. In DNA form, the CDR3 reads TGTGCCAGCAGCGTTGGGACAGGGCGTGGTGTCGAGCAGTACTTC. It yields the protein CASSVGTGRGVEQYF.

This clonotype appeared many times. This sequence joins TRBV12-3 or TRBV12-4 and TRBJ1-5; D perhaps matches TRBD1 (6 bases). The CDR3 runs 14 residues. V shed 5 bases and J shed 6 bases, with 14 bases lying between them. CDR3 nucleotides: TGTGCCAGCAGTCAACAGGGTCTAGGTCAGCCCCAGCATTTT. Translation gives CASSQQGLGQPQHF.

This clonotype was observed a few times. The rearrangement uses TRBV20-1 and TRBJ2-3; perhaps TRBD2 as D (6 bases). The CDR3 runs to 15 residues. Looked up from germline, CDR1 is DFQATT and CDR2 is SNEGSKA (reference sequence). Trimming shortened V by 0 bases and J by 3 bases, and 13 bases separated the two germline ends. The CDR3 DNA reads as TGCAGTGCTAGAGATTTTGGGACTTCTACAGATACGCAGTATTTT. Protein product: CSARDFGTSTDTQYF.

This clonotype was seen ten or more times. The gene calls are TRBV28 and TRBJ2-7, with 9 bases lining up with TRBD2. CDR3 length: 14 residues. Losses at the gene ends were 4 bases for V and 2 bases for J; bases not matched to a gene: 3. CDR1 and CDR2 (germline): MDHEN, SYDVKM. DNA for the CDR3: TGTGCCAGCAGTTCCGGGACTAGCCCCTACGAGCAGTACTTC. It encodes CASSSGTSPYEQYF.

This clonotype showed up many times. As DNA, the CDR3 is TGCGCCAGCAGCCGGCGGGGGTCCACTGAAGCTTTCTTT. This sequence encodes CASSRRGSTEAFF. V usage is TRBV4-3 and J usage is TRBJ1-1; a possible D gene is TRBD1 (5 bases). V shed 4 bases and J shed 4 bases, with 10 bases lying between them. This CDR3 region has 13 residues. Germline values: CDR1 LGHNA, CDR2 YSLEER.

The V gene is TRBV4-3, the J gene TRBJ2-3, with 8 bases identical to TRBD2. Germline V CDR1 and CDR2: LGHNA, YSLEER. The J segment lost 14 bases and the V segment lost 0 bases, leaving 16 bases of the junction unmatched. The CDR3 length is 16 residues. In DNA, the CDR3 is TGCGCCAGCAGCCAAGAACTCCTGACTAGCGTCTCTATCCTGTATTTT. Translation gives CASSQELLTSVSILYF.

This clonotype was counted a few times. This chain's CDR3 is CATRPRDGYEQYF. CDR3 nucleotide sequence: TGTGCCACCAGACCACGGGACGGCTACGAGCAGTACTTC. The chain uses TRBV24-1 and TRBJ2-7; either TRBD1 or TRBD2 may fit D (5 bases each). The germline gives CDR1 KGHDR, CDR2 SFDVKD. Trimming cost V 7 bases and J 3 bases, with 12 bases left between them. The CDR3 loop spans 13 amino acids.

This chain uses TRBV6-1 with TRBJ2-1; 11 nucleotides agree with TRBD2. This CDR3 has 15 residues. Germline assignment: CDR1 MNHNS and CDR2 SASEGT. Losses at the gene ends were 6 bases for V and 4 bases for J; bases not matched to a gene: 5. The CDR3 DNA follows: TGTGCCAGCAGCCCCCGACTAGCGGGGTACAATGAGCAGTTCTTC. The encoded protein is CASSPRLAGYNEQFF.